The 11 T cell receptor beta chains in this list originate from one sample, sequenced in a study of T-cell reconstitution after alpha-beta-depleted transplantation in children. Whole-study findings and limits: Diversity and T-cell counts at one year after transplant derived mostly from new T cells.

This sample's TCRbeta library carried unique molecular identifier barcodes. TCRdb used MiXCR to reprocess the PCR reads, holding one entry per CDR3 protein. Counted here are some 300,000 distinct CDR3 sequences, 7.5% to 9% occurring once; the ten biggest clones make up approximately 8.6%. What these receptors recognize is not known. The source material was peripheral blood, sampled 360 days after TCRalphabeta/CD19-depleted stem cell transplant. These receptors were obtained from a female patient between 2 and 10 years old who had a stem cell transplant for Fanconi anemia, so the T cells may come from the graft donor.

The chain has TRBV12-3 or TRBV12-4 and TRBJ1-5, with D uncertain. V dropped 2 bases and J dropped 3 bases, with 11 bases sitting between them. The CDR3 extends over 15 amino acids. The CDR3 sequence is CASSLILGNNQPQHF. Here the CDR3 DNA reads TGTGCCAGCAGTTTAATTTTAGGAAACAATCAGCCCCAGCATTTT.

The chain employs TRBV6-5 and TRBJ1-2, with 12 bases lining up with TRBD1. The CDR3 totals 15 residues. Trimming removed 1 base from V and 6 bases from J; junction bases left unmatched: 3. Germline V gene lookup returns CDR1 MNHEY and CDR2 SVGAGI. The CDR3 DNA follows: TGTGCCAGCAGTTACTGGGACAGGGGGCCCAATGGCTACACCTTC. Amino acids: CASSYWDRGPNGYTF.

This chain connects TRBV30 to TRBJ2-2, with TRBD2 matching over 8 bases. Trimming cost V 1 base and J 7 bases; bases outside gene matches: 5. Germline CDR1 and CDR2: GTSNPN and SVGIG (reference sequence). The CDR3 covers 14 residues. DNA of the CDR3: TGTGCCTGGAGTGCCCAAGCGGGGGACGGGGAGCTGTTTTTT. Residues: CAWSAQAGDGELFF.

This clonotype was found many times. The chain uses TRBV9 and TRBJ2-1; tentatively, D is TRBD1 or TRBD2 (5 bases each). Germline V gene sequence: CDR1 SGDLS, CDR2 YYNGEE. The CDR3 runs to 15 residues. Trimming pared 5 bases from V and 4 bases from J, leaving 16 bases between. For the CDR3, the DNA is TGTGCCAGCAGTGAGTCCGGGACGGTTTACAATGAGCAGTTCTTC. Encoded protein: CASSESGTVYNEQFF.

This clonotype was seen many times. This CDR3 is CASSRDRGSTEAFF. Here the CDR3 DNA reads TGCGCCAGCAGTCGGGACAGGGGGAGCACTGAAGCTTTCTTT. The chain recombines TRBV5-1 with TRBJ1-1; 11 nucleotides line up with TRBD1. Germline-derived CDR1 and CDR2 are SGHRS and YFSETQ. V lost 5 bases, J lost 4 bases, and 4 bases stayed unmatched. This CDR3 contains 14 residues.

This rearrangement joins TRBV7-8 to TRBJ1-1; TRBD1 is a possible D gene (5 bases). CDR1 is SGHVS, CDR2 FQNEAQ, per germline. This CDR3 contains 14 residues. V gave up 5 bases and J gave up 1 base, with 11 bases separating them. In DNA, the CDR3 is TGTGCCAGCAGCCCAGCGGGGGAGAACACTGAAGCTTTCTTT. Translating gives CASSPAGENTEAFF.

The chain joins TRBV20-1 to TRBJ2-4, with TRBD2 as a possible D gene (7 bases). The CDR3 has 16 residues. The V gene lost 1 base and the J gene lost 3 bases, with 16 bases spanning the gap. Germline V gene sequence: CDR1 DFQATT, CDR2 SNEGSKA (reference sequence). CDR3 in DNA: TGCAGTGCTAGAGGACCGGGGGGCGAAGGCAAAAACATTCAGTACTTC. Amino acids: CSARGPGGEGKNIQYF.

This clonotype was recorded many times. The rearrangement links TRBV20-1 to TRBJ2-3; D not certain. V was trimmed by 5 bases and J by 5 bases, leaving 8 bases between them. This CDR3 has 11 residues. CDR1 and CDR2 from the germline V gene are DFQATT and SNEGSKA (reference sequence). The CDR3 DNA is TGCAGTGCTGACCGAGGAGATACGCAGTATTTT. Translated: CSADRGDTQYF.

As regards this clonotype: A read error may be the cause here, since a much bigger clone is one base away. The genes are TRBV2 and TRBJ2-3; 14 bases align to TRBD2. V was pared by 6 bases and J by 4 bases, with 3 bases of the junction left unmatched. The CDR3 is 15 amino acids. Germline CDR1 is SNHLY and CDR2 is FYNNEI. In DNA form, the CDR3 reads TGTGCCAGCAGACGACTAGCGGGAGGGCCAGATACGCAGTATTTT. It specifies CASRRLAGGPDTQYF.

This clonotype was counted between two and nine times. V gene TRBV10-2 combines with J gene TRBJ2-1, with D uncertain. In germline, CDR1 is WSHSY, CDR2 SAAADI. Deletions cut 8 bases from V and 5 bases from J, with 13 bases between. The CDR3 loop spans 13 amino acids. The CDR3 loop reads CASCIGRNNEQFF. In DNA form, the CDR3 reads TGCGCCAGCTGTATCGGGCGGAACAATGAGCAGTTCTTC.

This clonotype was observed many times. The rearrangement joins TRBV5-1 to TRBJ2-5; D remains unclear. Trimming took 4 bases from V and 5 from J, leaving 12 bases between them. The CDR3 runs to 13 residues. CDR1 is SGHRS, CDR2 YFSETQ, per germline. This CDR3 reads CASSRSGMETQYF. The CDR3 nucleotides read TGCGCCAGCAGCCGTTCGGGTATGGAGACCCAGTACTTC.